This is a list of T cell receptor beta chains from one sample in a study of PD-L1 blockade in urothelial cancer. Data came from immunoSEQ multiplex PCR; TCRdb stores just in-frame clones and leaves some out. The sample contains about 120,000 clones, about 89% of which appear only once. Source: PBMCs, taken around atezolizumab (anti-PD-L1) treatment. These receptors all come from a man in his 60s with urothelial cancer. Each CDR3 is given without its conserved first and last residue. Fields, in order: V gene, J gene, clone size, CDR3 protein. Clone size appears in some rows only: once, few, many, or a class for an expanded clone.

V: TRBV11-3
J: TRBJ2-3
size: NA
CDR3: ASSRRQGTGTDTQY

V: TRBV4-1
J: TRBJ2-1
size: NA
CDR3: ASSIQTSGTSRNEQF

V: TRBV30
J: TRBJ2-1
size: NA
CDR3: AWSLGLAGDGEF

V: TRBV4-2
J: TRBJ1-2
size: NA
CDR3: ASSPGDFYGYT

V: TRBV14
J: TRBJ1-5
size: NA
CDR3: ASSQEGGVVSNQPQH

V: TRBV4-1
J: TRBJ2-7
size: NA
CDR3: ASSDTTGFYEQY

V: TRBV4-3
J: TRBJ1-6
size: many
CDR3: ASSQDRESSPLH

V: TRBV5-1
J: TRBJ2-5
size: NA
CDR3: ASSPGGTGSLETQY

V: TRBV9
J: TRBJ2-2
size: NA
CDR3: ASSVGSVNTGELF

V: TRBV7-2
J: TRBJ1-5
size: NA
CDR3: ASSFSRDQPQH

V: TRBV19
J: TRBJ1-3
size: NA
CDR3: ASEGPSAFGNTIY

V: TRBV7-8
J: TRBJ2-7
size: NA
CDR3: ASSLARGQTLLAYEQY

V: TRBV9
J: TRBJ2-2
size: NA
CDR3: ASKVETGANTGELF

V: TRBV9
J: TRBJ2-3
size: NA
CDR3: ASSTPEVGGQTYTDTQY